This is a list of T cell receptor beta chains from one sample in a study of blood T cell repertoires in COVID-19. TCRdb's copy holds only in-frame clones and misses some; the assay was immunoSEQ multiplex PCR. The table lists about 50,000 clones, approximately 83% of them singletons, with less than 20% in the top ten. The sample consisted of peripheral blood. The receptors derive from a human donor in a cohort sampled during active COVID-19. The donor label of this sample is uncertain. CDR3s include the opening cysteine and the closing phenylalanine or tryptophan. A D gene is named only where the DNA matches it firmly. The size entry is marked missing in some rows and otherwise reads once, few, many or a size class.

cdr3_aa cdr3_nt clone_size d_call j_call v_call
CASNDGGLEAFF TGTGCCAGCAATGACGGCGGCCTTGAAGCTTTCTTT . . TRBJ1-1 TRBV27
CASSSGQSQKETQYF TGCGCCAGCAGCTCGGGACAGTCGCAGAAAGAGACCCAGTACTTC . TRBD1 TRBJ2-5 TRBV5-1
CASSLYTGETNEKLFF TGCGCCAGCAGCCTTTACACAGGTGAAACTAATGAAAAACTGTTTTTT . . TRBJ1-4 TRBV5-1
CASSSGIREKLFF TGTGCCAGCAGTTCAGGGATCCGAGAAAAACTGTTTTTT . . TRBJ1-4 TRBV27
CASSLSGASYGYTF TGTGCCAGCAGCCTTAGCGGGGCCTCCTATGGCTACACCTTC once . TRBJ1-2 TRBV7-8
CASSLARGGGPPDTQYF TGTGCCAGCAGCTTGGCGAGGGGGGGAGGGCCCCCAGATACGCAGTATTTT . . TRBJ2-3 TRBV5-4
CASSPQGADEKLFF TGTGCCAGCTCACCACAGGGGGCTGATGAAAAACTGTTTTTT . TRBD1 TRBJ1-4 TRBV18
CASSQEGGSGPSTEAFF TGCGCCAGCAGCCAAGAAGGGGGATCAGGGCCTAGCACTGAAGCTTTCTTT . . TRBJ1-1 TRBV4-1
CASSQGDYPDQPQHF TGTGCCAGCAGCCAAGGGGACTACCCCGATCAGCCCCAGCATTTT . . TRBJ1-5 TRBV3-1/TRBV3-2
CASSWGPAPIEEAFF TGTGCCAGCAGTTGGGGCCCGGCACCTATCGAAGAAGCTTTCTTT . . TRBJ1-1 TRBV6-2/TRBV6-3
CASSSSPTSFNEQFF TGTGCCAGCAGCTCGAGCCCGACTAGCTTCAATGAGCAGTTCTTC . TRBD2 TRBJ2-1 TRBV7-9
CASSVQGPNEKLFF TGTGCCAGCAGTGTACAGGGGCCTAATGAAAAACTGTTTTTT . TRBD1 TRBJ1-4 TRBV6-4
CASSPGGQGAYNEQFF TGTGCCAGCTCACCGGGCGGACAGGGGGCCTACAATGAGCAGTTCTTC . TRBD1 TRBJ2-1 TRBV18
CASSLWAGGTGDYNEQFF TGTGCCAGCAGTTTATGGGCCGGAGGGACAGGGGACTACAATGAGCAGTTCTTC . TRBD1 TRBJ2-1 TRBV27
CASSLTTDTEAFF TGTGCCAGCAGCTTGACGACAGACACTGAAGCTTTCTTT . . TRBJ1-1 TRBV5-5
CASSLGPRLNSPLHF TGTGCCAGCAGTTTGGGCCCCAGGTTAAATTCACCCCTCCACTTT few . TRBJ1-6 TRBV6-2/TRBV6-3
CASSFLAAVQETQYF TGTGCCAGCAGCTTCCTGGCGGCAGTTCAAGAGACCCAGTACTTC . . TRBJ2-5 TRBV7-2
CASSQEALAGGRETQYF TGTGCCAGCAGCCAAGAAGCTCTAGCGGGGGGGCGAGAGACCCAGTACTTC once TRBD2 TRBJ2-5 TRBV4-2
CASSLEEGVGYTF TGTGCCAGCAGCTTGGAAGAGGGGGTAGGCTACACCTTC few . TRBJ1-2 TRBV5-4
CASSQGDRPSVPEQFF TGTGCCAGCAGCCAAGGGGACAGGCCTAGCGTCCCTGAGCAGTTCTTC . TRBD1 TRBJ2-1 TRBV3-1/TRBV3-2
CASSLTSLAGTFSYNEQFF TGTGCCAGCAGCTTAACGTCACTAGCGGGGACATTCTCCTACAATGAGCAGTTCTTC . TRBD2 TRBJ2-1 TRBV7-3
CASSQGQGSYGYTF TGTGCCAGCAGCCAAGGCCAGGGGAGCTATGGCTACACCTTC . . TRBJ1-2 TRBV3-1/TRBV3-2